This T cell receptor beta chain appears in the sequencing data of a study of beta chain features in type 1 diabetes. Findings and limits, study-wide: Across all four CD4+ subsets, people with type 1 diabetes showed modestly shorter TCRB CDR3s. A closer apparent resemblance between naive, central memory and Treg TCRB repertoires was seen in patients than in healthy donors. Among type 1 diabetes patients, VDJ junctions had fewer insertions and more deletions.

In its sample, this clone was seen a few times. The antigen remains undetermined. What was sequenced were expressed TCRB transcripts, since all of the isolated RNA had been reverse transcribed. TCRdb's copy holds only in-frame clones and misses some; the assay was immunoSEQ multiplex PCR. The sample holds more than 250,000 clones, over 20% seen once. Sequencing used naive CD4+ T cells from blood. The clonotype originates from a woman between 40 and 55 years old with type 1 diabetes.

The CDR3 loop reads CSVGRDTNQPQHF. The CDR3 region has the DNA TGCAGCGTTGGAAGGGACACTAATCAGCCCCAGCATTTT. This rearrangement joins TRBV29-1 to TRBJ1-5, with D possibly TRBD1 on 6 matching bases. Trimming cost V 4 bases and J 4 bases, with 11 bases left between them. CDR1 and CDR2 (germline): SQVTM, ANQGSEA. The CDR3 is made up of 13 amino acids.